This TCR beta chain was captured by sequencing in a study of blood T cells in healthy people across ages. CDR3 length equals 14 residues. V lost 6 bases to trimming and J lost 2 bases, with 13 bases between them. Then a second PCR, running roughly 7 to 11 cycles, was carried out with a sample-barcoded 5' primer and a J-beta primer mix. Samples each returned at least 2.5 million CDR3-containing paired-end reads. A single record per CDR3 protein comes from TCRdb applying MiXCR to the 5' RACE reads. This sample carries approximately 880,000 distinct CDR3 sequences, about 48% of them seen once, and the ten largest clones take around 15%.

The sequencing sample was made of blood. This chain connects TRBV12-3 or TRBV12-4 to TRBJ1-2; TRBD1 is a possible D gene (6 bases). The clonotype was recovered from a man in his thirties or forties in good health. The chain's CDR3 is CASRMVGANYGYTF. Here the CDR3 DNA reads TGTGCCAGCAGAATGGTGGGGGCGAACTATGGCTACACCTTC.